The next 5 T cell receptor beta chains were all read from a single sample in a study of molecular identifiers for immune sequencing clone quantification (dated by TCRdb to 2016 to 2018). Library prep was done by PCR. Sequencer: Illumina HiSeq 4000. Clones were called with MiXCR by TCRdb after fastp trimmed the public reads at Q25, and only in-frame beta chains were retained. Entries are consolidated by CDR3 protein sequence, retaining the most common genes and DNA. The sample table holds a few hundred thousand distinct CDR3 sequences, of which roughly 23% were seen once. Clones ranked in the top ten supply 0.84% of the sample. Sequencing input: naive CD8+ T cells from blood, with Jurkat cell RNA spiked in. In the paper's terms, the cell subset or site label means: FACS-sorted CD8+CD4-CCR7+CD45RA+ naive T cells. These receptors were taken from a human donor in good health. Some libraries in this study had Jurkat cell RNA spiked in.

Ten or more counts support this clonotype. This rearrangement joins TRBV19 to TRBJ2-2, with D possibly TRBD1 on 6 matching bases. Looked up from germline, CDR1 is LNHDA and CDR2 is SQIVND (reference sequence). The V end lost 5 bases, the J end lost 4 bases, and 11 bases lay between the germline ends. The length of the CDR3 is 14 residues. This CDR3 reads CASSSQGITGELFF. Here the CDR3 DNA reads TGTGCCAGTAGTTCACAGGGTATCACCGGGGAGCTGTTTTTT. Supplemented by reference TRBV19 and TRBJ2-2, the full variable domain reads DGGITQSPKYLFRKEGQNVTLSCEQNLNHDAMYWYRQDPGQGLRLIYYSQIVNDFQKGDIAEGYSVSREKKESFPLTVTSAQKNPTAFYLCASSSQGITGELFFGEGSRLTVL.

On this clonotype itself: A single base separates this from a much larger clone, so it may be a read error. The gene calls are TRBV7-9 and TRBJ2-5; D gene uncertain. Germline CDR1 is SEHNR and CDR2 is FQNEAQ (reference sequence). This CDR3 region has 12 residues. As DNA, the CDR3 is TGTGCCAGCAGCTTAGTCACTGAGACCCACTACTTC. Residues: CASSLVTETHYF.

In its sample, this clonotype was seen a few times. The chain is built from TRBV30 and TRBJ2-7, with D hard to call. Trimming took 3 bases from V and 3 from J, leaving 9 bases between them. CDR1 is GTSNPN, CDR2 SVGIG, per germline (reference sequence). The CDR3 is made up of 12 amino acids. CDR3 DNA sequence: TGTGCCTGGAGCATGGGGTTCTACGAGCAGTACTTC. The encoded protein is CAWSMGFYEQYF.

This clonotype has only a few counts. Possible read error: a much larger clone is one base away. This chain uses TRBV28 with TRBJ2-3, with D perhaps matching TRBD1 or TRBD2 (6 bases each). This CDR3 is built from 17 residues. CDR1 is MDHEN and CDR2 is SYDVKM in the germline V gene. V dropped 1 base and J dropped 2 bases, with 16 bases sitting between them. Here the CDR3 reads CASSLSGARSFTDTQYF. CDR3 coding DNA: TGTGCCAGCAGTTTATCGGGGGCCCGATCTTTCACAGATACGCAGTATTTT. Full variable domain (missing parts from reference TRBV28 and TRBJ2-3): DVKVTQSSRYLVKRTGEKVFLECVQDMDHENMFWYRQDPGLGLRLIYFSYDVKMKEKGDIPEGYSVSREKKERFSLILESASTNQTSMYLCASSLSGARSFTDTQYFGPGTRLTVL.

This chain links TRBV6-2 or TRBV6-3 with TRBJ2-1; unclear D gene. Trimming took 6 bases from V and 10 from J, leaving 16 bases between them. From germline, CDR1 is MNHEY and CDR2 SVGEGT. This CDR3 spans 13 amino acids. This CDR3 reads CASSSYTQLEQFF. CDR3 nucleotides: TGTGCCAGCAGCTCTTACACCCAGCTGGAGCAGTTCTTC.